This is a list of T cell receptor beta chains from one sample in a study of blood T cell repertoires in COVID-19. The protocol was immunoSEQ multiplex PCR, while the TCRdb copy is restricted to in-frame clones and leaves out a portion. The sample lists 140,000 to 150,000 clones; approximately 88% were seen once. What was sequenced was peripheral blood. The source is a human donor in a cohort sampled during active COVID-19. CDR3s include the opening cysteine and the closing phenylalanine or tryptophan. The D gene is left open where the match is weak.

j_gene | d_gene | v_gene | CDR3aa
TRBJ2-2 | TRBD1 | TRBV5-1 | CASSLGPQGATGTGELFF
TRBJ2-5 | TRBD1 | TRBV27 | CASSPQSFPGGRQETQYF
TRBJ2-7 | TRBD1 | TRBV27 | CASTKYKGQGINEQYF
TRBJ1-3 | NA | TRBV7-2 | CASSPPGVASGNTIYF
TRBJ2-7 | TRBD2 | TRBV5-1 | CASSERTSGSYEQYF
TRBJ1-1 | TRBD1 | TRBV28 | CASRRQGGAFF
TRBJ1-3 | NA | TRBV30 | CATDPDGGNTIYF
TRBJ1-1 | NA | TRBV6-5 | CASSYLPFGSTEAFF
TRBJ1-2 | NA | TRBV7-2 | CASSLGGVQYGYTF
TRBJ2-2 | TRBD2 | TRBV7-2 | CASRPGLALTGELFF
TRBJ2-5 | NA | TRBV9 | CASSPQRVGVTQYF
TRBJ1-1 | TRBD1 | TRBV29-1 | CSVADRGTEAFF
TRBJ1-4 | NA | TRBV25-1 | CASRSYEKLFF
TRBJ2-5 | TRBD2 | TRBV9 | CASSVGSRLAGTQETQYF
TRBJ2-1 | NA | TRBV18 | CASSPSGAEWDEQFF
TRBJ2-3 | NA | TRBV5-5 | CASSFSSSTDTQYF
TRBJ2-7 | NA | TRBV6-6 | CASSRLWTDEISYEQYF
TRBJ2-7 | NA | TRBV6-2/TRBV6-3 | CASSYGTGISYNEQYF
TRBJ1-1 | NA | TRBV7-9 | CASSLVWITGEAFF
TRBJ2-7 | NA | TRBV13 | CASSVTSYEQYF
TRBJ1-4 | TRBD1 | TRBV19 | CASSIGRRTGDNEKLFF
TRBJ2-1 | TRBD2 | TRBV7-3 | CASSRGGPNNEQFF
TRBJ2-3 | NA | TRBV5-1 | CASSLEAGGTDTQYF
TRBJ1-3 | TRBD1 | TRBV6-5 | CASSSGQGTGNTIYF
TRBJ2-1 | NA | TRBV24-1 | CATSDQTGHVTNEQFF
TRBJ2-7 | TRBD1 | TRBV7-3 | CASSLDRGPYEQYF
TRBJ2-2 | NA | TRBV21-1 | CASSKALPGGPDTGELFF
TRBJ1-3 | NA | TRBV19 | CAAREISGNTIYF
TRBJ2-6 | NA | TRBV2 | CASKVGGTGANVLTF
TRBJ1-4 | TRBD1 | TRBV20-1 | CSASPETGGKKLFF
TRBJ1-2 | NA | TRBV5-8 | CASSLPGHPNYGYTF
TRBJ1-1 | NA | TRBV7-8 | CASSSTGHNTEAFF
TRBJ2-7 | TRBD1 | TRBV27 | CASALTGNSYEQYF
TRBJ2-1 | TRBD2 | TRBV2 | CASTRAGALRFF
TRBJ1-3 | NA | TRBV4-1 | CASSQDSAGAGNTIYF
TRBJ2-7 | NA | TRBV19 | CASSIAIAHSYEQYF
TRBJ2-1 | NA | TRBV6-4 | CASSTRLGGEQFF
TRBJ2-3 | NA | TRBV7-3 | CASSLRGPTDTQYF
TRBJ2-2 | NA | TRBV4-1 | CASSRRTVAGELFF
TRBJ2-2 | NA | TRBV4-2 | CASSQAAGMNTGELFF
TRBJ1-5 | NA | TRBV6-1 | CASSDWGGRQPQHF
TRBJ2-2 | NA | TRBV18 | CASLTTQNTGELFF
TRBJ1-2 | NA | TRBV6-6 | CASSYSQGLGGYTF
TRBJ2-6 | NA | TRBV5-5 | CASSALVTGANVLTF
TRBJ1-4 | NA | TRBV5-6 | CASSPVRGPGLFF
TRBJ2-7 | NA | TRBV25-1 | CASSAGTPYEQYF
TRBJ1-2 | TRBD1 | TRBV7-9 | CASSLSDRVIGYGYTF
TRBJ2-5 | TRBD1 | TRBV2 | CASSSLGTGSWETQYF
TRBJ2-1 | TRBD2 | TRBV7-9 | CASSREASGVYNEQFF
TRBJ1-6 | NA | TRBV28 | CASSLPGSDSPLHF
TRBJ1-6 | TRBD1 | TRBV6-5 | CASSYSTGSNNSPLHF
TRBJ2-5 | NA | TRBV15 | CATSRGTEETQYF
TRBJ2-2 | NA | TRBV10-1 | CASSPGGSTGELFF